Described below is a single T cell receptor beta chain sequence and its context. Its antigen remains unknown. Beta-chain TCR cDNA was generated via 5'RACE template switching with UMIs. Reprocessing the 5' RACE reads, TCRdb reports a single entry for every CDR3 protein and omits DNA. This sample's table has about 260,000 distinct CDR3 sequences. These data originate in a study of T cells expressing NK-cell markers. Study-wide points: Nothing established the HCMV specificity of expanded NKG2C+ T cell clones.

The V gene's germline CDR1 is SGHRS and CDR2 YFSETQ. The CDR3 is 14 amino acids. Sample: blood T cells: a sorted CD56 or NKG2C T cell subset, CD4+ or CD8+ T cells, or bulk PBMC T cells (not recorded which). The rearrangement uses TRBV5-1 and TRBJ2-5; without DNA, the TCRdb call of TRBD1 cannot be checked. The source is a man aged 18 to 30 in good health. CDR3 sequence: CASSFGRGPETQYF.